Presented here are 11 T cell receptor beta chains from one specimen sequenced in a study of T cell clonality in common variable immunodeficiency. The method was immunoSEQ multiplex PCR; TCRdb's version includes in-frame clones alone and lacks a portion of them. The sample offers 80,000 or so clones and no singletons, the top ten holding about 0.8%. The specimen was peripheral blood mononuclear cells. All receptors derive from a person aged 18-69 years in good health.

This clone was seen at least ten times. From the germline J gene comes the end of the CDR3, since the read stops 3 residues before it. The chain is built from TRBV14 and TRBJ2-7; D call uncertain. V lost 0 bases, J lost 1 base, and 7 bases lay in between. The CDR3 spans 14 residues. In germline, CDR1 is SGHDN, CDR2 FVKESK. Partial CDR3 DNA: TGTGCCAGCAGCCAAGACTTCGCGTCCTACGAG. Translation: CASSQDFASYE. The whole CDR3 protein reads CASSQDFASYEQYF. The full variable domain, with the rest looked up from reference TRBV14 and TRBJ2-7, is EAGVTQFPSHSVIEKGQTVTLRCDPISGHDNLYWYRRVMGKEIKFLLHFVKESKQDESGMPNNRFLAERTGGTYSTLKVQPAELEDSGVYFCASSQDFASYEQYFGPGTRLTVT.

This clone was observed many times. The CDR3 end is not reached by the read, which stops 3 residues before it; the germline J gene fills it in. The chain combines TRBV6-1 with TRBJ2-7; possible D gene TRBD2, 5 bases. Germline V lookup: CDR1 MNHNS, CDR2 SASEGT. Trimming cost V 2 bases and J 5 bases, with 13 bases left between them. The CDR3 contains 14 residues. The CDR3 sequence is CASSERRGADEQYF. The DNA read from the CDR3 is TGTGCCAGCAGTGAAAGGAGAGGAGCGGACGAG.

This clone was seen repeatedly, ten times or more. The CDR3 is cut off 3 residues early in the read; its end comes from the germline J gene. This chain links TRBV30 with TRBJ1-1, with D unclear. Per the germline V gene, CDR1 is GTSNPN and CDR2 is SVGIG (reference sequence). This CDR3 is 15 amino acids long. Trimming removed 5 bases from V and 4 bases from J, with 20 bases in between. The CDR3 spells CAWRRPSRAGTEAFF. The part of the CDR3 DNA that was read is TGTGCCTGGCGGAGACCCTCGCGGGCAGGCACTGAA.

This clone was seen at least ten times. The read stops 3 residues short of the end of the CDR3; the missing end is completed from the germline J gene. The rearrangement uses TRBV7-8 and TRBJ1-1, with D perhaps TRBD1 (6 bases). Per germline, CDR1 SGHVS and CDR2 FQNEAQ. The CDR3 contains 16 residues. Deletions cut 5 bases from V and 0 bases from J, with 16 bases between. CDR3 protein: CASSLQGWGMNTEAFF. Incomplete CDR3 DNA: TGTGCCAGCAGCCTCCAGGGGTGGGGTATGAACACTGAA.

This clone was observed many times. The junction departs from germline at one end; a sequencing error may be responsible. The CDR3 end falls 3 residues outside the read, so it is completed with the germline J gene. This chain joins TRBV4-2 and TRBJ2-3, with 10 bases that match TRBD2. CDR3 size: 16 residues. Germline V gene sequence: CDR1 LGHNA, CDR2 YNFKEQ. CDR3 loop: CASSQAASGGFDTQYF. CDR3 DNA, as far as it was read: TGCGCCAGCAGCCAAGCAGCTAGCGGGGGATTCGATACG.

A few counts support this clone. The sequence runs out 3 residues before the end of the CDR3; the remainder is reconstructed from the germline J gene. J is TRBJ1-3 and V is TRBV19; TRBD1 aligns across 7 bases. The CDR3 extends over 14 amino acids. Trimming at V came to 5 bases and at J to 8 bases, leaving 9 bases not matched to a gene. CDR1 and CDR2 from the germline V gene are LNHDA and SQIVND (reference sequence). CDR3: CASSVTGTSDTIYF. CDR3 DNA, as far as it was read: TGTGCCAGTAGTGTGACAGGGACCTCGGACACC.

This clone was seen only a few times. The CDR3 goes on 3 residues after the read ends, and that part is filled in from the germline J gene. The rearrangement uses TRBV2 and TRBJ2-5; 12 bases are shared with TRBD1. This CDR3 contains 15 residues. CDR1 SNHLY and CDR2 FYNNEI come from the germline V gene. J gave up 5 bases and V 3 bases, and 4 bases lay outside the gene matches. CDR3 DNA, as far as it was read: TGTGCCAGCAGTGAGGGACAGGGGGCGCCTGAGACC. Residues: CASSEGQGAPET. The full-length CDR3 reads as CASSEGQGAPETQYF. The entire variable domain, with the rest obtained from reference TRBV2 and TRBJ2-5, is as follows: EPEVTQTPSHQVTQMGQEVILRCVPISNHLYFYWYRQILGQKVEFLVSFYNNEISEKSEIFDDQFSVERPDGSNFTLKIRSTKLEDSAMYFCASSEGQGAPETQYFGPGTRLLVL.

This clone appeared many times. Read data end 3 residues before the CDR3 end; the end is taken from the germline J gene. The chain employs TRBV6-2 or TRBV6-3 and TRBJ2-7, with D possibly TRBD2 on 6 matching bases. Trimming shortened V by 6 bases and J by 6 bases, and 15 bases separated the two germline ends. The CDR3 has 13 amino acids. The V gene's germline CDR1 is MNHEY and CDR2 SVGEGT. The part of the CDR3 DNA that was read is TGTGCCAGCAGGCGACTAGTCGTGTCCGAG. Translating gives CASRRLVVSE. The complete CDR3 sequence is CASRRLVVSEQYF.

Concerning this clone: The CDR3 end lies 3 residues beyond the end of the read and is filled in from the germline J gene. The chain couples TRBV7-9 to TRBJ1-3; D is possibly TRBD1 (5 bases). Trimming took 5 bases from V and 3 from J, leaving 11 bases between them. CDR1 SEHNR and CDR2 FQNEAQ come from the germline V gene (reference sequence). The CDR3 spans 14 residues. The CDR3 is CASSKGSGGNTIYF. Partial CDR3 DNA: TGTGCCAGCAGCAAGGGGTCCGGTGGAAACACC.

This clone was observed at least ten times. The sequence runs out 3 residues before the end of the CDR3; the remainder is reconstructed from the germline J gene. The rearrangement links TRBV7-3 to TRBJ2-3; TRBD2 aligns across 10 bases. Germline-derived CDR1 and CDR2 are SGHTA and FQGTGA. This CDR3 is 15 amino acids long. Germline trimming cut 2 bases from V and 5 bases from J; bases unmatched to any gene: 4. CDR3 DNA, as far as it was read: TGTGCCAGCAGCTTACTAGCGGGAGAGATAGATACG. The encoded protein is CASSLLAGEIDT. The whole CDR3 sequence reads CASSLLAGEIDTQYF.

In this sample, this clone turned up many times. Coverage ceases 3 residues before the CDR3 finishes, and the germline J gene fills in the end. V and J are TRBV12-3 or TRBV12-4 and TRBJ2-7; 11 bases fit TRBD1. This CDR3 has 14 residues. Trimming at V came to 5 bases and at J to 3 bases, leaving 3 bases not matched to a gene. The part of the CDR3 DNA that was read is TGTGCCAGCAGTGGGACAGGGGGTGTCTACGAG. Translating gives CASSGTGGVYE. The complete CDR3 protein is CASSGTGGVYEQYF.